This T cell receptor (beta chain) was observed in a study of T cells in Graves' hyperthyroidism and ophthalmopathy. The V and J ends lost 3 bases and 6 bases respectively, with 9 bases between them. This CDR3 spans 12 amino acids. Hyperthyroidism was newly diagnosed in patients aged 18 to 65 (duration under 2 months). Clinical symptoms, serum thyroxine and TRAb, thyroid ultrasound and orbital computed tomography were used for the diagnoses. The source material, RNA transcripts, was used to amplify TCR beta CDR3 regions. The TCR CDR3 first-round RT-PCR relied on the HTBI primer set. TCRdb recomputed calls from the multiplex PCR reads with MiXCR, one row per CDR3 protein. This sample has about 380,000 distinct CDR3 sequences; 13% occur once, and the top ten carry more than 20%. This clonotype was seen at least ten times.

The chain has TRBV12-3 or TRBV12-4 and TRBJ2-7; perhaps TRBD1 as D (6 bases). Sequenced input: blood. This receptor was taken from a man younger than 45 with Graves' hyperthyroidism that later progressed to Graves' ophthalmopathy. CDR3 sequence reads: CASSFGTSEQYF. CDR3 coding DNA: TGTGCCAGCAGTTTTGGGACAAGCGAGCAGTACTTC.